This is a list of T cell receptor beta chains from one sample in a study of T cells in Graves' hyperthyroidism and ophthalmopathy. TCRdb re-called the multiplex PCR reads through MiXCR, storing one row per CDR3 protein. Of some 460,000 distinct CDR3 sequences listed, more than 15% are singletons. What was sequenced was blood. All receptors come from a woman younger than 35 with Graves' hyperthyroidism. Each CDR3 is given with its conserved first and last residue. The order of the fields is V gene, clone size, D gene, J gene, CDR3 DNA, CDR3 protein. D genes are given only for firm matches. Clone size appears in some rows only: once, few, many, or a class for an expanded clone.

v_call: TRBV11-2
clone_size: many
d_call: TRBD1
j_call: TRBJ2-7
cdr3_nt: TGTGCCAGCAGCTCCAACCGCGGACAGGCCATAGAGCAGTACTTC
cdr3_aa: CASSSNRGQAIEQYF

v_call: TRBV11-2
clone_size: .
d_call: TRBD1
j_call: TRBJ2-5
cdr3_nt: TGTGCCGGCAGCTTAGCCAAAGGACAGGGCGAAGAGACCCAGTACTTC
cdr3_aa: CAGSLAKGQGEETQYF

v_call: TRBV18
clone_size: many
d_call: .
j_call: TRBJ2-1
cdr3_nt: TGTGCCAGCTCACCCGAGGATGAGCAGTTCTTC
cdr3_aa: CASSPEDEQFF

v_call: TRBV12-3/TRBV12-4
clone_size: many
d_call: TRBD1
j_call: TRBJ1-2
cdr3_nt: TGTGCCAGCAGTCAGAACCGGGACAGGGATTATGGCTACACCTTC
cdr3_aa: CASSQNRDRDYGYTF

v_call: TRBV19
clone_size: .
d_call: TRBD2
j_call: TRBJ2-5
cdr3_nt: TGTGCCAGTAGCTTCGACAGACTGACTGGACTAGCGGGAGAGACCCAGTACTTC
cdr3_aa: CASSFDRLTGLAGETQYF

v_call: TRBV20-1
clone_size: .
d_call: TRBD1
j_call: TRBJ2-1
cdr3_nt: TGCAGTGCTAGAGAGTGGACAGGGCATGAGCAGTTCTTC
cdr3_aa: CSAREWTGHEQFF

v_call: TRBV7-2
clone_size: few
d_call: TRBD1
j_call: TRBJ2-5
cdr3_nt: TGTGCCAGCAGTATAACAGGGGGTGGAAAGACCCAGTACTTC
cdr3_aa: CASSITGGGKTQYF

v_call: TRBV5-6
clone_size: .
d_call: .
j_call: TRBJ2-1
cdr3_nt: TGTGCCAGCAGCTTGGCCTGGGAGGCTCATGAGCAGTTCTTC
cdr3_aa: CASSLAWEAHEQFF

v_call: TRBV19
clone_size: .
d_call: .
j_call: TRBJ1-5
cdr3_nt: TGTGCCAGTAGTCCTCAGATGCGGGGGACGAAGTATAGCAATCAGCCCCAGCATTTT
cdr3_aa: CASSPQMRGTKYSNQPQHF

v_call: TRBV18
clone_size: many
d_call: .
j_call: TRBJ1-6
cdr3_nt: TGTGCCAGCTCACCAACAGGGCAGCCCAATTCACCCCTCCACTTT
cdr3_aa: CASSPTGQPNSPLHF

v_call: TRBV2
clone_size: few
d_call: .
j_call: TRBJ1-1
cdr3_nt: TGTGCCAGCAGCCCCGCGAAGGCAGGGTCTGCTTTCTTT
cdr3_aa: CASSPAKAGSAFF

v_call: TRBV6-6
clone_size: many
d_call: .
j_call: TRBJ2-1
cdr3_nt: TGTGCCAGCAGTTACGCGGCCAGGGCGGGGAATGAGCAGTTCTTC
cdr3_aa: CASSYAARAGNEQFF

v_call: TRBV6-1
clone_size: .
d_call: .
j_call: TRBJ1-2
cdr3_nt: TGTGCCAGCAGCATCTCTACTCAACCAACTTTCTACACCTTC
cdr3_aa: CASSISTQPTFYTF

v_call: TRBV20-1
clone_size: few
d_call: .
j_call: TRBJ2-2
cdr3_nt: TGCAGTGCTAAGACTGACCGGGACACCGGGGAGCTGTTTTTT
cdr3_aa: CSAKTDRDTGELFF

v_call: TRBV7-3
clone_size: few
d_call: .
j_call: TRBJ2-5
cdr3_nt: TGTGCCAGCAGCTTACAGGGGGGGATAGAGACCCAGTACTTC
cdr3_aa: CASSLQGGIETQYF

v_call: TRBV3-1
clone_size: many
d_call: TRBD2
j_call: TRBJ2-3
cdr3_nt: TGTGCCAGCAGCCCCACCGGGACTAGCGGGGTCGGCAATACGCAGTATTTT
cdr3_aa: CASSPTGTSGVGNTQYF

v_call: TRBV2
clone_size: many
d_call: TRBD1
j_call: TRBJ2-3
cdr3_nt: TGTGCCAGGAGGACAGGGCTCACAGATACGCAGTATTTT
cdr3_aa: CARRTGLTDTQYF

v_call: TRBV6-1
clone_size: many
d_call: TRBD1
j_call: TRBJ1-5
cdr3_nt: TGTGCCAGCAGCCAGACGGCAGGGGGGGAAAGCAATCAGCCCCAGCATTTT
cdr3_aa: CASSQTAGGESNQPQHF

v_call: TRBV28
clone_size: .
d_call: .
j_call: TRBJ1-1
cdr3_nt: TGTGCCAGCTCCTTTCGGGCTGATACCATGAACACTGAAGCTCTCTTT
cdr3_aa: CASSFRADTMNTEALF

v_call: TRBV6-1
clone_size: few
d_call: TRBD1
j_call: TRBJ1-1
cdr3_nt: TGTGCCAGCAGTGCGACCGGGACAGGGGCTACTGAAGCTTTCTTT
cdr3_aa: CASSATGTGATEAFF

v_call: TRBV29-1
clone_size: many
d_call: .
j_call: TRBJ2-3
cdr3_nt: TGCAGCGTTGGGCAGGGTACAGATACGCAGTATTTT
cdr3_aa: CSVGQGTDTQYF

v_call: TRBV12-3/TRBV12-4
clone_size: many
d_call: TRBD2
j_call: TRBJ2-1
cdr3_nt: TGTGCCAGCAGTTTGCGGGGGGCGGATGAGCAGTTCTTC
cdr3_aa: CASSLRGADEQFF

v_call: TRBV7-9
clone_size: few
d_call: .
j_call: TRBJ2-3
cdr3_nt: TGTGCCAGCAGCCGCGGGACGGCTGACCTCACAGATACGCAGTATTTT
cdr3_aa: CASSRGTADLTDTQYF

v_call: TRBV27
clone_size: many
d_call: TRBD1
j_call: TRBJ1-2
cdr3_nt: TGTGCCAGCAGTCCCTGGACAGGGGGCAACTATGGCTACACCTTC
cdr3_aa: CASSPWTGGNYGYTF

v_call: TRBV11-2
clone_size: many
d_call: .
j_call: TRBJ2-3
cdr3_nt: TGTGCCAGCAGCCGGTCTCCGGAGAGCACAGATACGCAGTATTTT
cdr3_aa: CASSRSPESTDTQYF

v_call: TRBV14
clone_size: few
d_call: .
j_call: TRBJ1-4
cdr3_nt: TGTGCCAGCAGGCGTACAGGGATAGAGGAAAAACTGTTTTTT
cdr3_aa: CASRRTGIEEKLFF

v_call: TRBV20-1
clone_size: many
d_call: TRBD2
j_call: TRBJ2-7
cdr3_nt: TGCAGTGCTGCTAGCGGGAGACGCTACGAGCAGTACTTC
cdr3_aa: CSAASGRRYEQYF

v_call: TRBV7-2
clone_size: .
d_call: .
j_call: TRBJ2-3
cdr3_nt: TGTGCCAGCAGCGCCTGGGGCAGGCGATACATAGATACGCAGTATTTT
cdr3_aa: CASSAWGRRYIDTQYF

v_call: TRBV3-1
clone_size: many
d_call: .
j_call: TRBJ2-3
cdr3_nt: TGTGCCAGCAGCCTTACCGGAGTTATCACAGATACGCAGTATTTT
cdr3_aa: CASSLTGVITDTQYF

v_call: TRBV28
clone_size: many
d_call: .
j_call: TRBJ1-3
cdr3_nt: TGTGCCAGCAGCACGGCCGGAAACACCATATATTTT
cdr3_aa: CASSTAGNTIYF

v_call: TRBV20-1
clone_size: many
d_call: .
j_call: TRBJ2-7
cdr3_nt: TGCAGTGCTAGTTCCAGGAGTCGGTACGAGCAGTACTTC
cdr3_aa: CSASSRSRYEQYF

v_call: TRBV19
clone_size: many
d_call: .
j_call: TRBJ1-1
cdr3_nt: TGTGCCAGTAGTATTGCAGCCGTGAACACTGAAGCTTTCTTT
cdr3_aa: CASSIAAVNTEAFF

v_call: TRBV4-3
clone_size: .
d_call: .
j_call: TRBJ1-4
cdr3_nt: TGCGCCAGCAGCCAAGATCGAGCAGGGATCGTAAAACTGTTTTTT
cdr3_aa: CASSQDRAGIVKLFF

v_call: TRBV6-2/TRBV6-3
clone_size: many
d_call: .
j_call: TRBJ2-1
cdr3_nt: TGTGCCAGCAGTTCTGAGGGGCATGAGCAGTTCTTC
cdr3_aa: CASSSEGHEQFF

v_call: TRBV5-1
clone_size: .
d_call: .
j_call: TRBJ1-2
cdr3_nt: TGCGCCAGCAGCTTCCTACCAGGGGCCGACTATGGCTACACCTTC
cdr3_aa: CASSFLPGADYGYTF

v_call: TRBV3-1
clone_size: many
d_call: TRBD2
j_call: TRBJ2-1
cdr3_nt: TGTGCCAGCAGCCAGGGACTAGCGGGAAGGGGCGAGCAGTTCTTC
cdr3_aa: CASSQGLAGRGEQFF

v_call: TRBV7-2
clone_size: many
d_call: .
j_call: TRBJ2-5
cdr3_nt: TGTGCCAGCAGCCCGATCGGGTACCAAGAGACCCAGTACTTC
cdr3_aa: CASSPIGYQETQYF

v_call: TRBV7-7
clone_size: few
d_call: .
j_call: TRBJ1-5
cdr3_nt: TGTGCTAGCAGCCCGGATCAGCCCCAGCATTTT
cdr3_aa: CASSPDQPQHF

v_call: TRBV7-9
clone_size: many
d_call: TRBD1
j_call: TRBJ2-5
cdr3_nt: TGTGCCAGCAGCTTAGGGACAGGGCACCAAGAGACCCAGTACTTC
cdr3_aa: CASSLGTGHQETQYF

v_call: TRBV12-3/TRBV12-4
clone_size: many
d_call: TRBD1
j_call: TRBJ1-4
cdr3_nt: TGTGCCAGCAGAGGGGACAGGGGGTTCGAGGATAATGAAAAACTGTTTTTT
cdr3_aa: CASRGDRGFEDNEKLFF

v_call: TRBV5-1
clone_size: many
d_call: .
j_call: TRBJ2-7
cdr3_nt: TGCGCCAGCAGCCCATCGACGGAAACCTACGAGCAGTACTTC
cdr3_aa: CASSPSTETYEQYF

v_call: TRBV20-1
clone_size: .
d_call: .
j_call: TRBJ1-2
cdr3_nt: TGCAGTGCTCAGGGGTTCGTCAATGGCTACACCTTC
cdr3_aa: CSAQGFVNGYTF

v_call: TRBV28
clone_size: many
d_call: .
j_call: TRBJ2-6
cdr3_nt: TGTGCCAGCAGCCCCCAGGCGCCCTCTGGGGCCAACGTCCTGACTTTC
cdr3_aa: CASSPQAPSGANVLTF

v_call: TRBV20-1
clone_size: many
d_call: TRBD2
j_call: TRBJ2-7
cdr3_nt: TGCAGTGCCGCCCACTATTTGGCGGGAGGAAATACCTACGAGCAGTACTTC
cdr3_aa: CSAAHYLAGGNTYEQYF

v_call: TRBV6-1
clone_size: many
d_call: .
j_call: TRBJ1-2
cdr3_nt: TGTGCCAGCAGTGAAGTGCCGGGACGGGAGTATGGCTACACCTTC
cdr3_aa: CASSEVPGREYGYTF

v_call: TRBV6-1
clone_size: .
d_call: TRBD2
j_call: TRBJ2-3
cdr3_nt: TGTGCCAGCAGCAAGACTAGCGGGAGTCCCCCCGGCACAGATACGCAGTATTTT
cdr3_aa: CASSKTSGSPPGTDTQYF

v_call: TRBV5-1
clone_size: .
d_call: .
j_call: TRBJ2-7
cdr3_nt: TGCGCCAGCAGCTTGGAGGGGAAAGAGCAGTACTTC
cdr3_aa: CASSLEGKEQYF